These T cell receptor beta chains were read from a single sample in a study of shared T cell receptors in the human thymus. Assay: immunoSEQ multiplex PCR; the TCRdb copy retains only in-frame clones and omits some. The sample yields roughly 660,000 clones, 88% seen once. Separately, the same data were catalogued under a study of human thymus T cells.

The sample taken for sequencing was thymocytes. These TCRs come from a boy in the first two years of life with a congenital heart defect. Each CDR3 is given with its conserved first and last residue. Each record gives: V gene, clone size, D gene, J gene, CDR3 DNA, CDR3 protein. A D gene is named only where the DNA matches it firmly. Clone size appears in some rows only: once, few, many, or a class for an expanded clone.

TRBV28,-,TRBD1,TRBJ2-3,TGTGCCAGCAGTTTAAGGGGACAGGGGACAGATACGCAGTATTTT,CASSLRGQGTDTQYF
TRBV19,few,TRBD2,TRBJ2-4,TGTGCCAGTAGTCAGGGACTAGCGGGAGAGGGAGACATTCAGTACTTC,CASSQGLAGEGDIQYF
TRBV5-4,-,TRBD2,TRBJ2-1,TGTGCCAGCAGCTTGGATAGCGGGAAGTACAATGAGCAGTTCTTC,CASSLDSGKYNEQFF
TRBV7-2,once,TRBD2,TRBJ2-7,TGTGCCAGCAGCCCCCGGGCTAGCGGATCCGGGCAGTACTTC,CASSPRASGSGQYF
TRBV4-1,-,TRBD1,TRBJ2-3,TGCGCCAGCAGCCAATCAGGGGGCATAGTCGGGAACACAGATACGCAGTATTTT,CASSQSGGIVGNTDTQYF
TRBV6-6,few,-,TRBJ1-3,TGTGCCAGCAGTTTCCTCGGGAGCTCTGGAAACACCATATATTTT,CASSFLGSSGNTIYF
TRBV7-2,-,TRBD2,TRBJ2-3,TGTGCCAGCAGCTTAAGGACTAGCGGGGTCTCAGGCACAGATACGCAGTATTTT,CASSLRTSGVSGTDTQYF
TRBV5-1,-,TRBD2,TRBJ2-7,TGCGCCAGCAGCTTGTCGCCGGGGACTAGCGGGGTAGAGCAGTACTTC,CASSLSPGTSGVEQYF
TRBV12-5,-,TRBD1,TRBJ1-1,TGTGCTAGTGGTTTCCCCCTCGGGACAGGGGGGGAGAGCACTGAAGCTTTCTTT,CASGFPLGTGGESTEAFF
TRBV7-9,-,TRBD1,TRBJ2-2,TGTGCCAGCAGCTTAGAGACAGGGGAAGCCGGGGAGCTGTTTTTT,CASSLETGEAGELFF
TRBV14,-,TRBD1,TRBJ2-7,TGTGCCAGCAGCCAAAAGGGACAGGGTCGGTACGAGCAGTACTTC,CASSQKGQGRYEQYF
TRBV4-3,-,TRBD1,TRBJ2-5,TGCGCCAGCAGCCAGGGGGTTCGGACAGGGCAGGTTGAGACCCAGTACTTC,CASSQGVRTGQVETQYF
TRBV9,-,-,TRBJ1-3,TGTGCCAGCAGCGTAGGTCCAGGTCGCGCCTCTGGAAACACCATATATTTT,CASSVGPGRASGNTIYF
TRBV2,-,TRBD2,TRBJ2-7,TGTGCCAGCAGTGCTAGCGGGAGGAAAGAGCAGTACTTC,CASSASGRKEQYF
TRBV11-2,few,-,TRBJ2-7,TGTGCCAGCAGCTTAAGACAGTCTGGCTCCTACGAGCAGTACTTC,CASSLRQSGSYEQYF
TRBV4-2,-,-,TRBJ2-6,TGTGCCAGCAGCCAAGATGGCTTGAGGAGCAGCTCTGGGGCCAACGTCCTGACTTTC,CASSQDGLRSSSGANVLTF
TRBV28,-,-,TRBJ1-1,TGTGCCAGCAGTTTGGTCGAGAACCTGAACACTGAAGCTTTCTTT,CASSLVENLNTEAFF
TRBV28,-,TRBD2,TRBJ2-3,TGTGCCACCTGGACTAGCGGGAGGGTCGGTTGGGGCACAGATACGCAGTATTTT,CATWTSGRVGWGTDTQYF
TRBV12-5,-,-,TRBJ1-1,TGTGCTAGTGGTTTGGCCCCTTCGACAGGTCTGAACACTGAAGCTTTCTTT,CASGLAPSTGLNTEAFF
TRBV9,-,-,TRBJ2-7,TGTGCCAGCATCCCCCCGAGGGACACCCACGAGCAGTACTTC,CASIPPRDTHEQYF
TRBV7-9,-,-,TRBJ2-1,TGTGCCAGCACCTTGGGAGGTTCCTGGGATGAGCAGTTCTTC,CASTLGGSWDEQFF
TRBV7-2,-,-,TRBJ1-5,TGTGCCAGCAGCCCACAGAGGTCCGGGGGGGTTCACAATCAGCCCCAGCATTTT,CASSPQRSGGVHNQPQHF
TRBV4-3,-,-,TRBJ1-2,TGCGCCAGCAGCCAGGTGCTGGGGGGGGCCGCCCCGGGCCGTGGCTACACCTTC,CASSQVLGGAAPGRGYTF
TRBV7-6,-,-,TRBJ1-1,TGTGCCAGCAGCCCCGTCGGGGGGGGTCACACTGAAGCTTTCTTT,CASSPVGGGHTEAFF
TRBV27,-,TRBD2,TRBJ2-2,TGTGCCAGCACCTTTTTCGGGGGGGCTCCCACCGGGGAGCTGTTTTTT,CASTFFGGAPTGELFF
TRBV11-1,few,-,TRBJ2-1,TGTGCCAGCAGTCCAATCCGCCCTCACAGTAACAATGAGCAGTTCTTC,CASSPIRPHSNNEQFF